The 16 T cell receptor beta chains below come from one sample, sequenced in a study of cytomegalovirus exposure and HLA in healthy donors listed by TCRdb under 2017. Library construction relied on the immunoSEQ multiplex PCR assay. For the multiplex PCR, a mixture combining 60 forward primers for TCR Vbeta segments and 13 reverse primers for TCR Jbeta segments was used. The clones in this table, taken by TCRdb from immuneACCESS, are in-frame only. Not every clone is retained; where verified, under half of the shortfall comes from an unresolved V gene, and the cause of the rest is unknown. Across this sample there are around 100,000 clones, with roughly 84% seen only once. The ten largest clones take up 2.1% of the sample. The sequenced sample was PBMCs. Receptor source: a man in his late teens or twenties in good health and CMV-seronegative.

V gene TRBV5-8 combines with J gene TRBJ1-2; weak D call: TRBD1 (5 bases). Germline loops: CDR1 SGHTS, CDR2 YDEGEE. The CDR3 spans 17 residues. Trimming removed 2 bases from V and 4 bases from J, with 21 bases in between. The CDR3 nucleotides are TGTGCCAGCAGCTTACCGGGGGGATCCTCACCCTTCTATGGCTACACCTTC. Its translation is CASSLPGGSSPFYGYTF.

The gene calls are TRBV23-1 and TRBJ2-7; 12 bases are a match to TRBD1. TRBV23-1 is flagged as an ORF with uncertain function. V lost 7 bases, J lost 6 bases, and 13 bases stayed unmatched. This CDR3 is built from 16 residues. The CDR3, as DNA: TGCGCCAGCAAGGCCGGGACAGGGGGCTTGGGGCGCGAGCAGTACTTC. It yields the protein CASKAGTGGLGREQYF.

The rearrangement links TRBV2 to TRBJ1-5; 9 positions agree with TRBD1. Unmatched junction bases numbered 15, after V lost 6 bases and J lost 3 bases. This CDR3 region has 18 residues. From germline, CDR1 is SNHLY and CDR2 FYNNEI. Written as DNA, the CDR3 is TGTGCCAGCAGGTCCGGGACAGGGCTTCGGGTGGTCAATCAGCCCCAGCATTTT. This codes for CASRSGTGLRVVNQPQHF.

The chain uses TRBV16 and TRBJ1-5; D not resolved. V was trimmed by 2 bases and J by 7 bases, leaving 18 bases between them. The CDR3 contains 16 residues. Germline V gene data show CDR1 as KGHSY and CDR2 as FQNENV. Written as DNA, the CDR3 is TGTGCCAGCAGCCAACATACCGGGAGGGCGCAGCAGCCCCAGCATTTT. This gives the protein CASSQHTGRAQQPQHF. Filled out from reference TRBV16 and TRBJ1-5, the complete variable domain reads GEEVAQTPKHLVRGEGQKAKLYCAPIKGHSYVFWYQQVLKNEFKFLISFQNENVFDETGMPKERFSAKCLPNSPCSLEIQATKLEDSAVYFCASSQHTGRAQQPQHFGDGTRLSIL.

This clone was seen a single time. The gene calls are TRBV14 and TRBJ2-7, with D tentatively TRBD1 (5 bases). From germline, CDR1 is SGHDN and CDR2 FVKESK. The germline V and J ends were trimmed by 4 bases and 2 bases, with 15 bases remaining between them. This CDR3 contains 15 residues. The CDR3 loop reads CASSPRQQKPYEQYF. Written as DNA, the CDR3 is TGTGCCAGCAGCCCCCGACAGCAAAAGCCCTACGAGCAGTACTTC. The whole variable domain, remainder taken from reference TRBV14 and TRBJ2-7, is EAGVTQFPSHSVIEKGQTVTLRCDPISGHDNLYWYRRVMGKEIKFLLHFVKESKQDESGMPNNRFLAERTGGTYSTLKVQPAELEDSGVYFCASSPRQQKPYEQYFGPGTRLTVT.

The chain couples TRBV11-2 to TRBJ1-4; D gene unclear. The germline V gene encodes CDR1 SGHAT and CDR2 FQNNGV. V gave up 2 bases and J gave up 6 bases, with 7 bases separating them. CDR3 length equals 13 residues. The CDR3 DNA follows: TGTGCCAGCAGCTTAACCGGAGATGAAAAACTGTTTTTT. Its protein is CASSLTGDEKLFF.

This rearrangement joins TRBV6-5 to TRBJ2-7, with D perhaps TRBD2 (6 bases). V dropped 0 bases and J dropped 4 bases, with 16 bases sitting between them. Germline values: CDR1 MNHEY, CDR2 SVGAGI. The CDR3 runs to 16 residues. CDR3 sequence (DNA): TGTGCCAGCAGTTACTCGGGGGGACCAACTCCATACGAGCAGTACTTC. Protein sequence: CASSYSGGPTPYEQYF.

The chain has TRBV9 and TRBJ2-5; 9 nucleotides align to TRBD1. The CDR3 covers 13 residues. The V and J ends lost 5 bases and 5 bases, in that order; junction bases with no gene match: 4. Germline CDR1 SGDLS, CDR2 YYNGEE. DNA for the CDR3: TGTGCCAGCAGTAGGGACAGGGCCGAGACCCAGTACTTC. It yields the protein CASSRDRAETQYF.

The V gene is TRBV5-1, the J gene TRBJ1-1; D not resolved. Germline CDR1 reads SGHRS; CDR2 reads YFSETQ. V lost 0 bases, J lost 5 bases, and 17 bases lay in between. The length of the CDR3 is 16 residues. The CDR3 reads CASSLATGQFGTEAFF. The CDR3 coding sequence is TGCGCCAGCAGCTTGGCCACGGGTCAATTCGGGACTGAAGCTTTCTTT. The complete variable domain, with remaining parts taken from reference TRBV5-1 and TRBJ1-1, reads KAGVTQTPRYLIKTRGQQVTLSCSPISGHRSVSWYQQTPGQGLQFLFEYFSETQRNKGNFPGRFSGRQFSNSRSEMNVSTLELGDSALYLCASSLATGQFGTEAFFGQGTRLTVV.

The chain links TRBV30 to TRBJ1-2, with unresolved D. This CDR3 region has 11 residues. V lost 0 bases and J lost 7, with 6 bases in between. Germline CDR1 is GTSNPN and CDR2 is SVGIG (reference sequence). The CDR3 DNA sequence: TGTGCCTGGAGTGTAGGCGGTGGCTACACCTTC. Protein sequence: CAWSVGGGYTF.

This clone occurred a few times. V is TRBV5-5 and J is TRBJ1-1; 8 bases line up with TRBD1. Trimming at V came to 0 bases and at J to 4 bases, leaving 2 bases not matched to a gene. This CDR3 comprises 14 residues. The V gene's germline CDR1 is SGHKS and CDR2 YYEKEE (reference sequence). CDR3 bases: TGTGCCAGCAGCTTGGCCGGACAGGGCACTGAAGCTTTCTTT. Translating gives CASSLAGQGTEAFF.

V usage is TRBV7-2 and J usage is TRBJ2-7, with 12 nucleotides matching TRBD2. CDR1 is SGHTA, CDR2 FQGNSA, per germline. Trimming cost V 8 bases and J 2 bases; bases outside gene matches: 1. The CDR3 is 13 amino acids. CDR3 DNA: TGTGCCAGCGGGACTAGCGGGCCCTACGAGCAGTACTTC. It encodes CASGTSGPYEQYF.

This chain joins TRBV5-1 and TRBJ2-1, with a possible D match to TRBD1 (5 bases). This CDR3 is 13 amino acids long. Per the germline V gene, CDR1 is SGHRS and CDR2 is YFSETQ. V was trimmed by 0 bases and J by 8 bases, leaving 9 bases between them. CDR3 DNA sequence: TGCGCCAGCAGCTTGGAGGGGCAGGATGAGCAGTTCTTC. Translated, it gives CASSLEGQDEQFF.

This clone was seen just once. The chain is built from TRBV19 and TRBJ1-2; D might be TRBD1 (5 bases). Trimming took off 6 bases at V and 0 bases at J, with 23 bases between the two ends. The CDR3 has 18 amino acids. Germline lookup yields CDR1 LNHDA and CDR2 SQIVND (reference sequence). CDR3: CASSLSIRLVRANYGYTF. The CDR3 DNA is TGTGCCAGTAGCCTTAGCATAAGGTTGGTCAGGGCTAACTATGGCTACACCTTC.

This clone was observed once. CDR3 residues: CASSVQREGAENYGYTF. The DNA of the CDR3 is TGTGCCAGCAGCGTCCAACGAGAGGGGGCTGAAAACTATGGCTACACCTTC. This chain links TRBV9 with TRBJ1-2, with 7 bases that match TRBD1. The germline V gene has CDR1 SGDLS and CDR2 YYNGEE. J was trimmed by 2 bases and V by 2 bases; bases with no gene match: 12. The CDR3 has 17 residues. The whole variable domain, remainder taken from reference TRBV9 and TRBJ1-2, is DSGVTQTPKHLITATGQRVTLRCSPRSGDLSVYWYQQSLDQGLQFLIQYYNGEERAKGNILERFSAQQFPDLHSELNLSSLELGDSALYFCASSVQREGAENYGYTFGSGTRLTVV.

This sequence joins TRBV9 and TRBJ2-6; 7 bases line up with TRBD1. Looked up from germline, CDR1 is SGDLS and CDR2 is YYNGEE. V shed 1 base, J shed 4 bases, and the junction held 5 bases outside the gene matches. The CDR3 loop spans 16 amino acids. CDR3 residues: CASSVPRGPGANVLTF. CDR3 coding DNA: TGTGCCAGCAGCGTACCGAGGGGGCCCGGGGCCAACGTCCTGACTTTC. Full variable domain (rest looked up from reference TRBV9 and TRBJ2-6): DSGVTQTPKHLITATGQRVTLRCSPRSGDLSVYWYQQSLDQGLQFLIQYYNGEERAKGNILERFSAQQFPDLHSELNLSSLELGDSALYFCASSVPRGPGANVLTFGAGSRLTVL.